This T cell receptor beta chain was identified in a study of cytomegalovirus exposure and HLA in healthy donors. Study context: Unique TCRs from HLA-typed donors, 65 million to 85 million of them, were held in an early data release. There were some 400 genotyped donors. Of these, roughly 82% fell in the genetic ancestry cluster associated with self-reported Caucasian donors. Study results and limitations: Some TCR beta chains (roughly 150 of them) were listed as cytomegalovirus-associated. Most subjects' HLA-A and HLA-B alleles were reportedly predicted from TCR beta sequences.

Germline V lookup: CDR1 MDHEN, CDR2 SYDVKM. The CDR3 is made up of 21 amino acids. V shed 1 base and J 4 bases; nucleotides not matched to a gene: 18. Points on this clone: Antigen unknown.

Researchers ran the PCR with 60 Vbeta and 13 Jbeta primers. Clones were read by immunoSEQ multiplex PCR, and TCRdb kept only the in-frame ones, dropping some. Among 200,000 or so clones listed, 75% to 90% were seen once. The material sequenced was PBMCs. This TCR was sampled from a woman aged 45-65 years in good health and CMV-seropositive. The chain recombines TRBV28 with TRBJ1-4; 10 bases are shared with TRBD1. In DNA, the CDR3 is TGTGCCAGCAGTTTATCGACCAGACAGGGGGCTTGGGGATATGATAATGAAAAACTGTTTTTT. Amino acids: CASSLSTRQGAWGYDNEKLFF.